The clone carrying this T cell receptor beta chain has a handful of counts. This entry is derived from a study of blood T cells in healthy people across ages. The CDR3 covers 15 residues. Germline loops: CDR1 MNHEY, CDR2 SVGEGT. V shed 2 bases, J shed 2 bases, and the junction held 4 bases outside the gene matches. A J-beta primer mix and a sample-barcoded 5' primer were used in a second PCR of roughly 7 to 12 cycles. Via MiXCR, TCRdb re-called the 5' RACE reads, giving one row per CDR3 protein. This sample has hundreds of thousands of distinct CDR3 sequences; under 30% occur once, and the top ten carry 8.7%. This sample also appeared in a second study, on T cells of mothers and their children.

This TCR derives from a boy younger than 18 in good health. This chain joins TRBV6-2 or TRBV6-3 and TRBJ1-2; TRBD1 aligns across 8 bases. Input material: blood. The CDR3 region has the DNA TGTGCCAGCAGTTACCCAGGGACAGGAAACTATGGCTACACCTTC. Translating gives CASSYPGTGNYGYTF.